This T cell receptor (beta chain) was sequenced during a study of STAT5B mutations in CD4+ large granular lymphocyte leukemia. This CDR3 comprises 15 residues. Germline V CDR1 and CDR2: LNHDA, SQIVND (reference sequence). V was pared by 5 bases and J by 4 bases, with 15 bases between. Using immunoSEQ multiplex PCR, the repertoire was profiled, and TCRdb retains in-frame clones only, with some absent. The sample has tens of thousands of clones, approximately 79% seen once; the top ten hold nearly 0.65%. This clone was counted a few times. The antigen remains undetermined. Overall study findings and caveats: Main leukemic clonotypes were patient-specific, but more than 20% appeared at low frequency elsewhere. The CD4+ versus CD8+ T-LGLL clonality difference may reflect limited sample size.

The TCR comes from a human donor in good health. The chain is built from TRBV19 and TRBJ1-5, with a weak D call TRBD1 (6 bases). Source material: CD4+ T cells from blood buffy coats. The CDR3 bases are TGTGCCAGTAGTCCAACAGCGGGACATAATCAGCCCCAGCATTTT. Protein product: CASSPTAGHNQPQHF.